Included here is one TCR beta chain sequence, with context. The sample contains more than one DNA sequence encoding this CDR3. There are 12 residues in the CDR3. Trimming removed 8 bases from V and 7 bases from J; junction bases left unmatched: 8. Germline V gene lookup returns CDR1 SGHRS and CDR2 YFSETQ. Data came from immunoSEQ multiplex PCR; TCRdb stores just in-frame clones and leaves some out. The sample records over 250,000 clones, around nine tenths being singletons. This entry is derived from a study of blood T cell repertoires in COVID-19. Study details: COVID-19 samples collected from the United States, Italy and Spain covered acute and convalescent phases. PBMCs, B-cell-depleted T cells, or T cells were the source of the cDNA or gDNA that made up the material.

This chain uses TRBV5-1 with TRBJ1-2; TRBD1 matches at 7 bases. Sequencing was carried out using peripheral blood. The source is a man aged 45-65 years with acute or convalescent COVID-19. CDR3 in DNA: TGCGCCAGTAGCGATGACAGGGCTGGCTACACCTTC. Amino acids: CASSDDRAGYTF.